The 6 T cell receptor beta chains presented below share a single source sample, sequenced in a study of regulatory T cells in long-lasting Graves disease. Arm-PCR of CDR3 regions and iRepertoire HTBI primers were used to build TCR beta libraries. MiXCR was run by TCRdb on the multiplex PCR reads, yielding one entry per CDR3 protein. The sample has hundreds of thousands of distinct CDR3 sequences, roughly a sixth seen once; the top ten hold over 20%. The time point denotes: newly diagnosed GD, antithyroid drugs for less than 3 months. Following extraction of RNA from PBMCs, that RNA was used to make the TCR library. Here the sequenced sample was peripheral blood mononuclear cells (PBMCs), taken at new diagnosis, from a patient treated with antithyroid drugs. Source of these receptors: a female donor with Graves disease.

In the case of this clonotype: Its ends do not fully match the called genes, so a read error is possible. This chain links TRBV12-3 or TRBV12-4 with TRBJ2-3; 7 bases map to TRBD2. The last part of the DNA fits TRBJ2-5 better; the J call may be wrong. The CDR3 is 12 residues long. The DNA for the CDR3 is TGTGCCAGCAGTATTGCGGGAGAGGCCCAGTACTTC. It translates to CASSIAGEAQYF.

Points on this clonotype: A much more abundant neighbour one base away suggests this may be a read error. The chain links TRBV7-9 to TRBJ2-1; D is unclear. Germline CDR1 SEHNR, CDR2 FQNEAQ (reference sequence). The CDR3 totals 11 residues. Deletions cut 2 bases from V and 8 bases from J, with 4 bases between. CDR3 sequence: CASSLSDEQFF. DNA of the CDR3: TGTGCCAGCAGCTTATCCGATGAGCAGTTCTTC.

A word on this clonotype: A far larger clone differs by one base, so this is likely a read error. This sequence joins TRBV2 and TRBJ1-1; no definite D call. Germline CDR1 is SNHLY and CDR2 is FYNNEI. This CDR3 is 12 amino acids long. CDR3 residues: CASSLGNTGAFF. The CDR3 DNA is TGTGCCAGCAGCTTAGGGAACACTGGAGCTTTCTTT.

The sample holds many counts of this clonotype. J is TRBJ1-2 and V is TRBV12-3 or TRBV12-4; D is undetermined. Trimming pared 1 base from V and 8 bases from J, leaving 14 bases between. This CDR3 contains 14 residues. The CDR3 loop reads CASSLVTINRGYTF. The CDR3 DNA is TGTGCCAGCAGTTTAGTAACAATTAATCGCGGCTACACCTTC.

This clonotype was detected once. V gene TRBV20-1 combines with J gene TRBJ1-3; D is unclear. Germline V gene lookup returns CDR1 DFQATT and CDR2 SNEGSKA (reference sequence). CDR3 size: 11 residues. The CDR3 protein is CGCSSGNTIYF. CDR3 in DNA: TGCGGGTGTAGCTCTGGAAACACCATATATTTT.

Many counts were recorded for this clonotype. V usage is TRBV19 and J usage is TRBJ1-5, with D perhaps matching TRBD1 (6 bases). V was pared by 3 bases and J by 4 bases, with 10 bases between. The CDR3 totals 14 residues. Germline CDR1 and CDR2: LNHDA and SQIVND (reference sequence). Here the CDR3 reads CASSITGWNQPQHF. CDR3 sequence (DNA): TGTGCCAGTAGTATTACAGGGTGGAATCAGCCCCAGCATTTT.